The rows below give T cell receptor beta chains drawn from one sample of a study of blood T cells in healthy people across ages. MiXCR, run by TCRdb on the 5' RACE reads, gives a single entry per CDR3 protein. The sample records about 2 million distinct CDR3 sequences, roughly 50% being singletons. Sequenced: blood. These receptors came from a woman in her thirties or forties in good health. CDR3s include the opening cysteine and the closing phenylalanine or tryptophan. The D gene is left open where the match is weak. Clone size, where shown, is once, few, many, or a class for clones that have expanded.

D gene	V gene	J gene	clone size	CDR3 protein	CDR3 DNA
TRBD1	TRBV29-1	TRBJ1-1	-	CSVSPGQGVKAFF	TGCAGCGTTTCTCCGGGACAGGGTGTTAAAGCTTTCTTT
-	TRBV20-1	TRBJ2-1	-	CSARDPAQDEQFF	TGCAGTGCTAGAGATCCGGCACAGGATGAGCAGTTCTTC
-	TRBV10-2	TRBJ2-5	once	CASSEGVVRTQYF	TGCGCCAGCAGTGAAGGAGTAGTAAGGACCCAGTACTTC
-	TRBV7-2	TRBJ1-2	-	CASTINYGYTF	TGTGCCAGCACCATTAACTATGGCTACACCTTC
-	TRBV7-2	TRBJ2-3	few	CASSLDRGARTQYF	TGTGCCAGCAGCTTAGACCGGGGGGCACGGACGCAGTATTTT
-	TRBV5-5	TRBJ2-7	many	CASSLGQTGQYF	TGTGCCAGCAGCTTAGGGCAAACCGGGCAGTACTTC
-	TRBV20-1	TRBJ2-3	few	CSATDTFTDTQYF	TGCAGTGCTACCGACACGTTCACAGATACGCAGTATTTT
TRBD2	TRBV15	TRBJ2-3	-	CATLPGGLASDTQYF	TGTGCCACGTTACCCGGGGGACTAGCATCAGATACGCAGTATTTT
-	TRBV6-2/TRBV6-3	TRBJ2-1	-	CASSRGRTNEQFF	TGTGCCAGCAGTAGAGGCAGAACCAATGAGCAGTTCTTC
TRBD2	TRBV9	TRBJ2-1	-	CASSPGGLAGGLNEQFF	TGTGCCAGCAGCCCCGGGGGGCTAGCGGGGGGTCTGAATGAGCAGTTCTTC
TRBD2	TRBV6-2/TRBV6-3	TRBJ2-3	-	CASRPSGDTDTQYF	TGTGCCAGCAGACCCAGCGGGGATACAGATACGCAGTATTTT
-	TRBV7-9	TRBJ2-6	few	CASSLALRSSRSGANVLTF	TGTGCCAGCAGCTTAGCGTTACGCTCTTCTCGCTCTGGGGCCAACGTCCTGACTTTC
-	TRBV4-1	TRBJ2-7	-	CASSQDPTLAYEQYF	TGCGCCAGCAGCCAAGATCCTACTTTGGCCTACGAGCAGTACTTC
TRBD2	TRBV7-2	TRBJ2-1	few	CASSTGGRTSYNEQFF	TGTGCCAGCAGCACGGGGGGACGGACCTCCTACAATGAGCAGTTCTTC